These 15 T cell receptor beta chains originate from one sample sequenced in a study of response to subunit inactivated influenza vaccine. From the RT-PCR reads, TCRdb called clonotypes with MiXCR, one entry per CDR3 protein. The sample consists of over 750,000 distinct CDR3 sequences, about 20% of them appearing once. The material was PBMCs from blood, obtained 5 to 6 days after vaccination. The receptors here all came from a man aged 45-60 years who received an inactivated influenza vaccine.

The DNA for the CDR3 is TGTGCCAGCAGCGTAGCGGTTGGGGGGGCCCAAGAGACCCAGTACTTC. Translated, it gives CASSVAVGGAQETQYF. The chain recombines TRBV9 with TRBJ2-5, with D possibly TRBD2 on 7 matching bases. V lost 0 bases and J lost 1, with 13 bases in between. In germline, CDR1 is SGDLS, CDR2 YYNGEE. The CDR3 length is 16 residues.

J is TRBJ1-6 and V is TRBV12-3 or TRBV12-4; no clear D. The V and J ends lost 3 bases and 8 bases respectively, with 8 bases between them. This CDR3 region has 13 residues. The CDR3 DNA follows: TGTGCCAGCAGTTTCAATGGCGATTCACCCCTCCACTTT. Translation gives CASSFNGDSPLHF.

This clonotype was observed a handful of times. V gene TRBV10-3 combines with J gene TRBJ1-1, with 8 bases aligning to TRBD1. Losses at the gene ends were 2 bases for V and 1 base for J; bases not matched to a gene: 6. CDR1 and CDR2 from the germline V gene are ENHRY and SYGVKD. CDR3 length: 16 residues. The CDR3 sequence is CAISEGRGRRNTEAFF. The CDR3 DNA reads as TGTGCCATCAGTGAGGGCAGGGGGCGCCGGAACACTGAAGCTTTCTTT.

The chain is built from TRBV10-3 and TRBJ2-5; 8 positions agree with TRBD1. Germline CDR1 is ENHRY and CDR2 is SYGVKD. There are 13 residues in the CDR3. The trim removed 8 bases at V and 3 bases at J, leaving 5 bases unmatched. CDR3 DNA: TGTGCCATCGCAGGGGGCGCGGAAGAGACCCAGTACTTC. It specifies CAIAGGAEETQYF.

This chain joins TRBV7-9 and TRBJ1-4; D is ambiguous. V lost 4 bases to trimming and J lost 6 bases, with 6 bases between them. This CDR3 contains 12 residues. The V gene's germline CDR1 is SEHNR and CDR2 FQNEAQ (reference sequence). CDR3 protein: CASSSTYEKLFF. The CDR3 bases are TGTGCCAGCAGCTCCACTTATGAAAAACTGTTTTTT.

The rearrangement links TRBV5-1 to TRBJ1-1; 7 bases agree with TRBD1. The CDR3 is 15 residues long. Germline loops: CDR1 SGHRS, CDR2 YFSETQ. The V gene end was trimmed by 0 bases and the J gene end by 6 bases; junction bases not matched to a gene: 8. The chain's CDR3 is CASSLAQAGGSEAFF. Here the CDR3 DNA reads TGCGCCAGCAGCTTGGCCCAGGCAGGGGGTTCTGAAGCTTTCTTT.

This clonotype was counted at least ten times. The CDR3 spells CAWKDFSTYEQYF. The CDR3 nucleotides are TGTGCCTGGAAGGACTTTTCGACCTACGAGCAGTACTTC. This chain uses TRBV30 with TRBJ2-7; TRBD2 might be the D (5 bases). The CDR3 is 13 residues long. The germline gives CDR1 GTSNPN, CDR2 SVGIG (reference sequence). The V end lost 4 bases, the J end lost 2 bases, and 12 bases lay between the germline ends.

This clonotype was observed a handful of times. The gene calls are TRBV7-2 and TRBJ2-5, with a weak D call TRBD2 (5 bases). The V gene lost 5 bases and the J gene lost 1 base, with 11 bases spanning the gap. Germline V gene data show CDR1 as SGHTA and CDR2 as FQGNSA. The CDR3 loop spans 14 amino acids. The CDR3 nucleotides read TGTGCCAGCAGCCCTACGAGGGTCCAAGAGACCCAGTACTTC. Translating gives CASSPTRVQETQYF.

Here the CDR3 DNA reads TGTGCCAGCAGTTTAGCGAATTCGGGGCGGGCAAACAATGAGCAGTTCTTC. As protein: CASSLANSGRANNEQFF. The chain joins TRBV12-3 or TRBV12-4 to TRBJ2-1; D might be TRBD1 or TRBD2, each matching 5 bases. The V end was cut by 0 bases, the J end by 5 bases, with 17 bases between. The CDR3 spans 17 residues.

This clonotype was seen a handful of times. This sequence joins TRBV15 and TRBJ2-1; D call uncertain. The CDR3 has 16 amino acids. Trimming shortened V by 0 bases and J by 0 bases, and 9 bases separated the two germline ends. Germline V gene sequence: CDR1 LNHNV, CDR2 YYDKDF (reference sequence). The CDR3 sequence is CATSRDKWGSYNEQFF. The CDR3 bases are TGTGCCACCAGCAGAGATAAATGGGGCTCCTACAATGAGCAGTTCTTC.

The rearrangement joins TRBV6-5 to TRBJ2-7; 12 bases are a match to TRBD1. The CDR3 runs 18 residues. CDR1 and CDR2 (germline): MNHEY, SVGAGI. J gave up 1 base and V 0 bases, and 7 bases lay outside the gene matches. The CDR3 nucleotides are TGTGCCAGCAGTTACTCACCGGGACAGGGGGCTAAGTCCTACGAGCAGTACTTC. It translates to CASSYSPGQGAKSYEQYF.

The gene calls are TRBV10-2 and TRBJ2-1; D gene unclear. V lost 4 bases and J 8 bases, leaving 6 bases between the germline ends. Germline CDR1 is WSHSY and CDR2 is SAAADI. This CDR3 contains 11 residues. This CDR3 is CASSAAHEQFF. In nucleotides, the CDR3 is TGCGCCAGCAGTGCGGCCCATGAGCAGTTCTTC.

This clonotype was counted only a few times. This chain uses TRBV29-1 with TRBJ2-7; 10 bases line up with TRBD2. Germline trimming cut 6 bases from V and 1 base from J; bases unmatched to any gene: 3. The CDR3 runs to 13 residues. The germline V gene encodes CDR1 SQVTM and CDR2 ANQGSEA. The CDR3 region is CSVGLARSYEQYF. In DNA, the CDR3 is TGCAGCGTGGGACTAGCGAGATCCTACGAGCAGTACTTC.

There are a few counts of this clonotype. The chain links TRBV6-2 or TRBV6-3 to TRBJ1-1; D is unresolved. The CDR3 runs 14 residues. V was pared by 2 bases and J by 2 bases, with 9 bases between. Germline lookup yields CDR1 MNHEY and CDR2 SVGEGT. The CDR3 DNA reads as TGTGCCAGCAGTTACGCGACGGGAAACACTGAAGCTTTCTTT. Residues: CASSYATGNTEAFF.

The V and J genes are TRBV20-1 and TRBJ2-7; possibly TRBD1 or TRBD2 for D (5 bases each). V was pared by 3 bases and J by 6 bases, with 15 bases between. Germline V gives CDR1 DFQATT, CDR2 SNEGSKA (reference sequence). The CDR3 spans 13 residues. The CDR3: CSARKGRAVEQYF. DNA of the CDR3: TGCAGTGCTAGGAAGGGACGTGCTGTCGAGCAGTACTTC.